The 30 T cell receptor beta chains presented below share a single source sample, sequenced in a study of CD4 T cell repertoires and nickel. TCRdb ran MiXCR on the RT-PCR reads and lists one entry per CDR3 protein. The top ten hold approximately 22% of the sample, which has several hundred distinct CDR3 sequences, around three fifths seen once. The material sequenced was CD4+ T cells from blood, not recorded whether cultured. Receptor source: a human donor in a nickel allergy study, with or without nickel allergy (not recorded which). It is not recorded whether this sample comes from one donor or several.

This clonotype is hyperexpanded (1% or more) by share. The chain links TRBV12-3 or TRBV12-4 to TRBJ1-5, with D perhaps matching TRBD1 (5 bases). V was trimmed by 4 bases and J by 5 bases, leaving 21 bases between them. This CDR3 has 17 amino acids. CDR3 bases: TGTGCCAGCAGTTCGGAATGGGACGTAGACTTAGATCAGCCCCAGCATTTT. Residues: CASSSEWDVDLDQPQHF.

The V call is TRBV12-3 or TRBV12-4, the J call TRBJ2-7; D is perhaps TRBD1 (6 bases). The CDR3 runs 17 residues. The ends were cut back, 5 bases at V and 4 bases at J, with 24 bases in the middle. For the CDR3, the DNA is TGTGCCAGCAGTCGCTTATGGGACAAGGACAGTCGGTACGAGCAGTACTTC. Translation: CASSRLWDKDSRYEQYF.

The chain links TRBV9 to TRBJ1-1, with 9 positions matching TRBD1. The J segment lost 3 bases and the V segment lost 0 bases, leaving 3 bases of the junction unmatched. The CDR3 consists of 15 residues. Germline CDR1 and CDR2: SGDLS and YYNGEE. The CDR3 reads CASSVAGTGHTEAFF. The CDR3 coding sequence is TGTGCCAGCAGCGTAGCAGGGACAGGGCACACTGAAGCTTTCTTT.

CDR3 amino acids: CAISEERRTDTQYF. The CDR3 coding sequence is TGTGCCATCAGTGAAGAGCGCCGCACAGATACGCAGTATTTT. V and J are TRBV10-3 and TRBJ2-3; no firm D call. The CDR3 is 14 residues long. The germline V and J ends were trimmed by 3 bases and 1 base, with 8 bases remaining between them. CDR1 and CDR2 from the germline V gene are ENHRY and SYGVKD.

This clonotype was seen a handful of times. One end of the junction varies from germline; a read error may be responsible. The CDR3 bases are TGTGCTAGCAGCCCCGACATAGGTACCGGAAACACCATATATTTT. Translating gives CASSPDIGTGNTIYF. The V call is TRBV7-7, the J call TRBJ1-3, with unresolved D. Germline V gene sequence: CDR1 SSHAT, CDR2 FNYEAQ (reference sequence). The CDR3 length is 15 residues.

The V gene is TRBV6-2 or TRBV6-3, the J gene TRBJ1-1; D ambiguous. The CDR3 runs 14 residues. The germline V gene encodes CDR1 MNHEY and CDR2 SVGEGT. V lost 2 bases and J 0 bases, leaving 7 bases between the germline ends. The CDR3 coding sequence is TGTGCCAGCAGTTACGACGGGATGAACACTGAAGCTTTCTTT. It yields the protein CASSYDGMNTEAFF.

The chain joins TRBV7-7 to TRBJ2-3; D perhaps matches TRBD2 (5 bases). The CDR3 has 17 amino acids. The germline gives CDR1 SSHAT, CDR2 FNYEAQ (reference sequence). The CDR3, as DNA: TGTGCTGGGTGTACTACCGGACTGATAGAATTCACAGATACGCAGTATTTT. Translation gives CAGCTTGLIEFTDTQYF.

The sample holds a few counts of this clonotype. This chain links TRBV13 with TRBJ2-3; D gene unclear. V was cut by 4 bases and J by 1 base, with 6 bases left in between. Germline V gene data show CDR1 as PRHDT and CDR2 as FYEKMQ (reference sequence). This CDR3 has 13 amino acids. CDR3 region: CASSSDGTDTQYF. The CDR3 nucleotides read TGTGCCAGCAGCTCCGACGGCACAGATACGCAGTATTTT.

Here the CDR3 reads CASSNYEQYF. The DNA of the CDR3 is TGCGCCAGCAGCAACTACGAGCAGTACTTC. The chain combines TRBV4-3 with TRBJ2-7; the D is unclear. Trimming pared 5 bases from V and 3 bases from J, leaving 2 bases between. CDR3 length equals 10 residues. The germline CDR1 and CDR2 sequences are LGHNA and YSLEER.

The chain's CDR3 is CASSPNGRGIYGYTF. CDR3 in DNA: TGTGCCAGCAGCCCGAATGGCAGGGGCATCTATGGCTACACCTTC. This rearrangement joins TRBV5-6 to TRBJ1-2, with D possibly TRBD1 on 6 matching bases. This CDR3 contains 15 residues. Trimming removed 4 bases from V and 4 bases from J, with 17 bases in between. Germline assignment: CDR1 SGHDT and CDR2 YYEEEE.

The chain has TRBV12-3 or TRBV12-4 and TRBJ2-1; a possible D gene is TRBD1 (6 bases). The V end was cut by 5 bases, the J end by 4 bases, with 12 bases between. CDR3 length: 14 amino acids. CDR3 DNA sequence: TGTGCCAGCAGTCACCCGACAGGTTACAATGAGCAGTTCTTC. Its protein product is CASSHPTGYNEQFF.

The chain couples TRBV11-2 to TRBJ1-6; D unresolved. This CDR3 comprises 13 residues. The germline gives CDR1 SGHAT, CDR2 FQNNGV. Trimming took off 5 bases at V and 8 bases at J, with 10 bases between the two ends. The CDR3: CASSLIVDSPLHF. CDR3 sequence (DNA): TGTGCCAGCAGCCTCATCGTAGATTCACCCCTCCACTTT.

By sample fraction, this clonotype is hyperexpanded. This sequence joins TRBV4-3 and TRBJ2-3; D may match TRBD1 or TRBD2 (5 bases each). The CDR3 totals 16 residues. Germline V gene sequence: CDR1 LGHNA, CDR2 YSLEER. Between the trimmed V and J ends, which lost 4 bases and 2 bases, there was a span of 16 bases. The DNA of the CDR3 is TGCGCCAGCAGCCCGAGGAGTGGGGGAATCACAGATACGCAGTATTTT. Amino acids: CASSPRSGGITDTQYF.

The chain is built from TRBV19 and TRBJ1-1; tentatively, D is TRBD1 (5 bases). Germline CDR1 is LNHDA and CDR2 is SQIVND (reference sequence). Trimming took 6 bases from V and 4 from J, leaving 12 bases between them. CDR3 length: 13 amino acids. DNA for the CDR3: TGTGCCAGTAGGGAACAGGTGACCACTGAAGCTTTCTTT. Its translation is CASREQVTTEAFF.

This chain joins TRBV13 and TRBJ2-7; D unresolved. This CDR3 has 14 residues. Germline loops: CDR1 PRHDT, CDR2 FYEKMQ (reference sequence). Trimming removed 4 bases from V and 1 base from J, with 11 bases in between. The CDR3 DNA is TGTGCCAGCAGCTCGAACCCCGAGTCCTACGAGCAGTACTTC. Protein: CASSSNPESYEQYF.

V gene TRBV4-3 combines with J gene TRBJ2-7; a weak D match, TRBD1 (6 bases). Germline V gives CDR1 LGHNA, CDR2 YSLEER. The CDR3 consists of 15 residues. The V end was cut by 2 bases, the J end by 3 bases, with 14 bases between. CDR3 sequence: CASSQFLGAVYEQYF. Here the CDR3 DNA reads TGCGCCAGCAGCCAATTTCTGGGGGCGGTCTACGAGCAGTACTTC.

V and J are TRBV7-9 and TRBJ2-3; 9 bases align to TRBD2. V shed 8 bases and J 6 bases; nucleotides not matched to a gene: 12. This CDR3 is 15 amino acids long. Germline assignment: CDR1 SEHNR and CDR2 FQNEAQ (reference sequence). For the CDR3, the DNA is TGTGCCAGCGTCCCTAGCGGGGCCTGGGGGGATACGCAGTATTTT. It is translated as CASVPSGAWGDTQYF.

V usage is TRBV20-1 and J usage is TRBJ1-6; D possibly corresponds to TRBD1 (5 bases). There are 12 residues in the CDR3. Per the germline V gene, CDR1 is DFQATT and CDR2 is SNEGSKA (reference sequence). Trimming took off 4 bases at V and 10 bases at J, with 11 bases between the two ends. The CDR3 coding sequence is TGCAGTGCTATTACAGGAGGGTCACCCCTCCACTTT. Its protein product is CSAITGGSPLHF.

The J gene is TRBJ1-1, the V gene TRBV12-3 or TRBV12-4; TRBD1 is a possible D gene (5 bases). The CDR3 sequence is 15 residues long. Between the trimmed V and J ends, which lost 5 bases and 1 base, there was a span of 14 bases. The DNA of the CDR3 is TGTGCCAGCAGTCTGGGACGGCAGTGGAACACTGAAGCTTTCTTT. This sequence encodes CASSLGRQWNTEAFF.

This clonotype was counted between two and nine times. This rearrangement joins TRBV28 to TRBJ2-1; D is undetermined. The CDR3 totals 13 residues. Per germline, CDR1 MDHEN and CDR2 SYDVKM. The V gene lost 6 bases and the J gene lost 5 bases, with 11 bases spanning the gap. This chain's CDR3 is CASRRFAHNEQFF. The CDR3 nucleotides are TGTGCCAGCAGGCGCTTTGCGCACAATGAGCAGTTCTTC.

The chain joins TRBV28 to TRBJ2-3; 7 positions match TRBD2. V lost 11 bases and J lost 4; bases outside the gene matches: 15. This CDR3 region has 15 residues. CDR1 and CDR2 from the germline V gene are MDHEN and SYDVKM. CDR3 DNA sequence: TGTGCCGCAGGCGGGAGAGGCCCCGGGGCAGATACGCAGTATTTT. Translated, it gives CAAGGRGPGADTQYF.

This clonotype was picked up a small number of times. J is TRBJ2-3 and V is TRBV20-1; 14 bases line up with TRBD2. Germline V lookup: CDR1 DFQATT, CDR2 SNEGSKA (reference sequence). V lost 6 bases, J lost 1 base, and 9 bases stayed unmatched. The CDR3 loop spans 17 amino acids. CDR3 bases: TGCAGTGCCACGGGACTAGCGGGAGTGTATGGCACAGATACGCAGTATTTT. This sequence encodes CSATGLAGVYGTDTQYF.

Only one count was recorded for this clonotype. This chain joins TRBV12-3 or TRBV12-4 and TRBJ2-1, with 9 bases matching TRBD1. The CDR3 spans 14 residues. J was trimmed by 5 bases and V by 7 bases; bases with no gene match: 6. CDR3 amino acids: CASTTGGRNNEQFF. As DNA, the CDR3 is TGTGCCAGCACAACAGGGGGCCGAAACAATGAGCAGTTCTTC.

V is TRBV20-1 and J is TRBJ1-6, with 9 bases fitting TRBD1. The CDR3 is 16 residues long. V was pared by 1 base and J by 9 bases, with 10 bases of the junction left unmatched. Looked up from germline, CDR1 is DFQATT and CDR2 is SNEGSKA (reference sequence). CDR3 bases: TGCAGTGCTAGAGGAGAAGGGACAGGGAGTGGTTCACCCCTCCACTTT. Translated: CSARGEGTGSGSPLHF.

This clonotype was seen more than once but under ten times. In DNA, the CDR3 is TGTGCCAGCAGAATAGAGGGAGGGACTGAAGCTTTCTTT. It codes for CASRIEGGTEAFF. The chain joins TRBV12-3 or TRBV12-4 to TRBJ1-1; D not certain. The V end lost 6 bases, the J end lost 5 bases, and 13 bases lay between the germline ends. The CDR3 is 13 residues long.

This clonotype showed up just a few times. This rearrangement joins TRBV18 to TRBJ1-1, with D perhaps matching TRBD1 (5 bases). The CDR3 runs 16 residues. V was pared by 0 bases and J by 0 bases, with 11 bases between. Germline CDR1 reads KGHSH; CDR2 reads LQKENI. CDR3 coding DNA: TGTGCCAGCTCACCACCCGGCGCAGGGTTGAACACTGAAGCTTTCTTT. This sequence encodes CASSPPGAGLNTEAFF.

This clonotype was observed a few times. This CDR3 reads CASSHGGATNEKLFF. The CDR3 region has the DNA TGCGCCAGCAGCCACGGGGGGGCAACTAATGAAAAACTGTTTTTT. V usage is TRBV4-3 and J usage is TRBJ1-4, with TRBD1 as a possible D gene (5 bases). V dropped 3 bases and J dropped 0 bases, with 8 bases sitting between them. There are 15 residues in the CDR3. CDR1 is LGHNA, CDR2 YSLEER, per germline.

The chain uses TRBV4-1 and TRBJ1-1; tentatively, D is TRBD1 (5 bases). The CDR3 spans 14 residues. Germline V gene lookup returns CDR1 MGHRA and CDR2 YSYEKL. V was clipped by 4 bases and J by 7 bases, with 16 bases between them. DNA of the CDR3: TGCGCCAGCAGCCCCACGGGAGGGACGTTTGAAGCTTTCTTT. Its protein is CASSPTGGTFEAFF.

The chain links TRBV12-3 or TRBV12-4 to TRBJ2-5; TRBD2 matches 8 bases. Germline trimming cut 9 bases from V and 1 base from J; bases unmatched to any gene: 10. This CDR3 comprises 15 residues. CDR3 sequence (DNA): TGTGCCAGTCGAAGCGGTCTAGCGGGCCAAGAGACCCAGTACTTC. Its protein is CASRSGLAGQETQYF.

This clonotype has just a few counts. The genes are TRBV4-3 and TRBJ1-2; TRBD1 matches 7 bases. Germline lookup yields CDR1 LGHNA and CDR2 YSLEER. The CDR3 consists of 16 residues. Trimming cost V 4 bases and J 0 bases; bases outside gene matches: 8. The CDR3 is CASSLQQGTANYGYTF. The CDR3, as DNA: TGCGCCAGCAGCCTTCAACAGGGGACAGCTAACTATGGCTACACCTTC.